This T cell receptor beta chain was recorded in a study of T cells in Graves' hyperthyroidism and ophthalmopathy. Germline V lookup: CDR1 SGDLS, CDR2 YYNGEE. This CDR3 has 16 amino acids. The V and J ends lost 0 bases and 3 bases, in that order; junction bases with no gene match: 8. The cohort's ophthalmopathy patients, a group with duration under 3 months, had a Clinical Activity Score of at least 3 and a NOSPECS grade of at least 4. Any patient presenting with uncontrolled infection, other autoimmune disease, pregnancy or lactation was left out. RNA transcripts gave rise to amplified TCR beta CDR3 regions. The HTBI set primed first-round TCR CDR3 RT-PCR. TCRdb processed the multiplex PCR reads anew with MiXCR; each CDR3 protein has one entry. The table includes hundreds of thousands of distinct CDR3 sequences, approximately 15% detected once. There are many counts of this clonotype.

This TCR was sampled from a woman in her thirties or forties with Graves' ophthalmopathy. This chain links TRBV9 with TRBJ1-2, with TRBD1 matching over 7 bases. Material for sequencing was blood. The CDR3 protein is CASSVGFEGADYGYTF. The CDR3 nucleotides read TGTGCCAGCAGCGTAGGGTTCGAGGGGGCGGACTATGGCTACACCTTC.